Sequencing of this T cell receptor beta chain was carried out in a study of molecular identifiers for immune sequencing clone quantification. The CDR3 is made up of 12 amino acids. V was shortened by 1 base and J by 8 bases, with 6 bases between the two germline ends. Germline values: CDR1 KGHSY, CDR2 FQNENV. TCRdb itself ran the PCR reads through MiXCR, one entry per CDR3 protein. The table includes some 590,000 distinct CDR3 sequences, 25% detected once. Input material: naive CD8+ T cells from blood, with Jurkat cell RNA spiked in. Subset reported: FACS-sorted CD8+CD4-CCR7+CD45RA+ naive T cells. The TCR sequence derives from a human donor in good health. Some libraries in this study had Jurkat cell RNA spiked in. V and J are TRBV16 and TRBJ2-1, with D unresolved. CDR3 in DNA: TGTGCCAGCAGCCAATTCCTCGATGAGCAGTTCTTC. This translates into CASSQFLDEQFF.